The source of this T cell receptor (beta chain) is a study of metastatic and nonmetastatic thyroid tumors. Study summary: The comparison covered peripheral blood and tumor or nodule tissue in malignant and benign thyroid patients.

The entire patient cohort was treatment-naive prior to thyroid surgery. Authors' data handling: The authors used CDR3 differences across clinicopathological groups to build a distant-metastasis classifier for papillary thyroid cancer. TCRdb reanalyzed the PCR reads with MiXCR. For this entry, the V and J calls and clone size follow TCRdb and not the study's own pipeline. The sample includes almost 4,000 clones, 36% seen only once; the top ten take over 45%. General study findings and limits: Malignant thyroid tumors reportedly had TCR beta diversity that was significantly higher than in benign nodules, in blood and tumor.

Germline-derived CDR1 and CDR2 are SSHAT and FNYEAQ (reference sequence). The length of the CDR3 is 13 residues. To note about this clone: What it recognizes is unknown. The junction differs from germline at one of its ends, possibly a read error.

The source of this sequence is a female donor with papillary thyroid cancer or a benign thyroid nodule (not recorded which). Some clones in this sample may be carry-over from other donors' samples. Sample: tumor tissue. V gene TRBV7-7 combines with J gene TRBJ2-1; possible D gene TRBD2, 5 bases. The CDR3 reads CASSQDFNNEQFF. The CDR3 DNA sequence: TGTGCTAGCAGCCAGGACTTTAACAATGAGCAGTTCTTC.